This T cell receptor beta chain was obtained from a study of T cells in Graves' hyperthyroidism and ophthalmopathy. Researchers amplified the TCR beta CDR3 regions from RNA transcripts. The study used the HTBI primer set for a first-round RT-PCR of the TCR CDR3. TCRdb fed the multiplex PCR reads into MiXCR, producing one record per CDR3 protein. The table lists approximately 640,000 distinct CDR3 sequences, roughly a sixth of them singletons. The J segment lost 6 bases and the V segment lost 6 bases, leaving 6 bases of the junction unmatched. The CDR3 sequence is 14 residues long. Germline lookup yields CDR1 MDHEN and CDR2 SYDVKM.

The chain carries TRBV28 and TRBJ2-7; the match to TRBD2 covers 12 bases. The receptor's source is a man over 45 with Graves' hyperthyroidism. Material for sequencing was blood. Here the CDR3 DNA reads TGTGCCAGCAGACCGACTAGCGGGAGACGCGAGCAGTACTTC. Encoded protein: CASRPTSGRREQYF.